This T cell receptor beta chain was sequenced for a study of T cell changes during pregnancy in multiple sclerosis. The repertoire was sequenced with immunoSEQ multiplex PCR; TCRdb's copy has only in-frame clones and lacks some. The sample gives tens of thousands of clones, about 88% of which show up once; over 3% is in the top ten. Germline CDR1 reads DFQATT; CDR2 reads SNEGSKA (reference sequence). The CDR3 length is 11 residues. Germline trimming cut 3 bases from V and 14 bases from J; bases unmatched to any gene: 7. The sequencing used peripheral blood, collected before pregnancy. The TCR sequence derives from a female donor with multiple sclerosis, enrolled in a pregnancy study. The J gene is TRBJ2-1, the V gene TRBV20-1; TRBD1 matches at 7 bases. CDR3 amino acids: CSARPSGTEFF. DNA of the CDR3: TGCAGTGCTAGGCCCTCCGGGACAGAGTTCTTC.